One and the same sample provided the 30 T cell receptor beta chains below, sequenced in a study of blood T cell repertoires in COVID-19. Generated by immunoSEQ multiplex PCR, the TCRdb table keeps only in-frame clones and is missing some. The repertoire has 200,000 to 250,000 clones, 80% to 85% of them found once; the top ten carry 15% to 20%. Sequenced sample: peripheral blood. These receptors were taken from a woman aged 80 or over with active or convalescent COVID-19.

The V call is TRBV3-1 (or the pseudogene TRBV3-2), the J call TRBJ2-5, with D possibly being TRBD2 (5 bases). The CDR3 runs 14 residues. The germline gives CDR1 LGHDT, CDR2 YNNKEL (reference sequence). The V end lost 6 bases, the J end lost 0 bases, and 11 bases lay between the germline ends. The CDR3 nucleotides read TGTGCCAGCAGTTTAGCGTCGTACCAAGAGACCCAGTACTTC. Amino acid sequence: CASSLASYQETQYF.

The genes are TRBV7-9 and TRBJ2-3, with D perhaps TRBD2 (6 bases). CDR1 and CDR2 from the germline V gene are SEHNR and FQNEAQ (reference sequence). This CDR3 is built from 16 residues. Between the trimmed V and J ends, which lost 0 bases and 6 bases, there was a span of 16 bases. This CDR3 is CASSLADYPTVDTQYF. CDR3 nucleotide sequence: TGTGCCAGCAGCTTAGCGGACTACCCGACGGTGGATACGCAGTATTTT.

V is TRBV19 and J is TRBJ1-5, with 8 bases aligning to TRBD1. CDR1 is LNHDA, CDR2 SQIVND, per germline (reference sequence). J gave up 4 bases and V 4 bases, and 9 bases lay outside the gene matches. This CDR3 has 16 residues. CDR3 nucleotides: TGTGCCAGTAGTACCGTTTGGACAGGGACTAATCAGCCCCAGCATTTT. Encoded protein: CASSTVWTGTNQPQHF.

The V gene is TRBV7-2, the J gene TRBJ2-5; possibly TRBD1 for D (5 bases). V was cut by 2 bases and J by 14 bases, with 18 bases left in between. The CDR3 totals 13 residues. Germline V lookup: CDR1 SGHTA, CDR2 FQGNSA. The CDR3 reads CASSLIWTNNPYF. Here the CDR3 DNA reads TGTGCCAGCAGCTTAATTTGGACAAACAACCCCTACTTC.

The chain joins TRBV4-3 to TRBJ1-3; TRBD1 might be the D (6 bases). This CDR3 is 16 amino acids long. V shed 1 base and J shed 0 bases, with 10 bases lying between them. Germline values: CDR1 LGHNA, CDR2 YSLEER. The CDR3 reads CASSQGRGNSGNTIYF. The CDR3 region has the DNA TGCGCCAGCAGCCAAGGCAGGGGAAACTCTGGAAACACCATATATTTT.

The V gene is TRBV5-1, the J gene TRBJ2-1; TRBD2 agrees at 9 bases. V shed 4 bases, J shed 1 base, and the junction held 3 bases outside the gene matches. This CDR3 is 15 amino acids long. CDR1 is SGHRS, CDR2 YFSETQ, per germline. The CDR3 region is CASSPAGGSYNEQFF. DNA for the CDR3: TGCGCCAGCAGCCCGGCGGGGGGGTCCTACAATGAGCAGTTCTTC.

The rearrangement joins TRBV3-1 (or the pseudogene TRBV3-2) to TRBJ2-3; D might be TRBD1 (5 bases). The CDR3 loop spans 16 amino acids. The germline V and J ends were trimmed by 3 bases and 0 bases, with 13 bases remaining between them. Germline V lookup: CDR1 LGHDT, CDR2 YNNKEL (reference sequence). The CDR3 DNA follows: TGTGCCAGCAGCCAGCTCTCCAGGGCTAGCACAGATACGCAGTATTTT. It encodes CASSQLSRASTDTQYF.

This rearrangement joins TRBV9 to TRBJ1-1; perhaps TRBD1 as D (5 bases). Trimming cost V 4 bases and J 4 bases, with 17 bases left between them. The CDR3 is made up of 15 amino acids. The V gene's germline CDR1 is SGDLS and CDR2 YYNGEE. DNA of the CDR3: TGTGCCAGCAGCTCCCGACAGACACTGGGCACTGAAGCTTTCTTT. Translating gives CASSSRQTLGTEAFF.

V usage is TRBV6-5 and J usage is TRBJ1-5; D not resolved. The CDR3 loop spans 13 amino acids. Germline loops: CDR1 MNHEY, CDR2 SVGAGI. V dropped 2 bases and J dropped 6 bases, with 8 bases sitting between them. The CDR3 protein is CASSYRGTQPQHF. The CDR3 DNA follows: TGTGCCAGCAGTTACCGAGGAACTCAGCCCCAGCATTTT.

V and J are TRBV4-2 and TRBJ1-1, with 10 bases that match TRBD1. Germline-derived CDR1 and CDR2 are LGHNA and YNFKEQ. Trimming cost V 4 bases and J 3 bases; bases outside gene matches: 2. The CDR3 consists of 14 residues. CDR3 loop: CASSRQGADTEAFF. The DNA for the CDR3 is TGTGCCAGCAGCCGACAGGGGGCTGACACTGAAGCTTTCTTT.

This clone was found a few times. The rearrangement uses TRBV10-1 and TRBJ2-7; D unclear. V was pared by 3 bases and J by 0 bases, with 9 bases between. There are 14 residues in the CDR3. Per the germline V gene, CDR1 is WNHNN and CDR2 is SYGVQD (reference sequence). CDR3 sequence reads: CASSDPRSSYEQYF. The DNA of the CDR3 is TGCGCCAGCAGTGACCCTAGGAGCTCCTACGAGCAGTACTTC.

The J gene is TRBJ1-2, the V gene TRBV18; 7 bases fit TRBD1. CDR3 length: 13 amino acids. Trimming at V came to 5 bases and at J to 6 bases, leaving 6 bases not matched to a gene. In germline, CDR1 is KGHSH, CDR2 LQKENI. The DNA of the CDR3 is TGTGCCAGCTCAACGACAGGGACGGATGGCTACACCTTC. This gives the protein CASSTTGTDGYTF.

About this clone: Other DNA sequences in the sample encode the same CDR3. The J gene is TRBJ2-3, the V gene TRBV5-4; TRBD2 might be the D (5 bases). Trimming took off 0 bases at V and 0 bases at J, with 5 bases between the two ends. The germline V gene encodes CDR1 SGHNT and CDR2 YYREEE (reference sequence). This CDR3 is 14 amino acids long. The CDR3 DNA is TGTGCCAGCAGCTTGGGAGGGAGCACAGATACGCAGTATTTT. Translating gives CASSLGGSTDTQYF. The whole variable domain, remainder taken from reference TRBV5-4 and TRBJ2-3, is ETGVTQSPTHLIKTRGQQVTLRCSSQSGHNTVSWYQQALGQGPQFIFQYYREEENGRGNFPPRFSGLQFPNYSSELNVNALELDDSALYLCASSLGGSTDTQYFGPGTRLTVL.

On this clone: Compared with germline, one end of the junction differs, possibly owing to a read error. The CDR3 DNA follows: TGTGCCGGCAGCTTAGCCCCGAGCGGGGCAAGCACAGATACGCAGTATTTT. Encoded protein: CAGSLAPSGASTDTQYF. This chain links TRBV7-6 with TRBJ2-3; TRBD2 agrees at 7 bases. The CDR3 runs 17 residues. Per the germline V gene, CDR1 is SGHVS and CDR2 is FNYEAQ.

This chain links TRBV7-3 with TRBJ2-7; 7 bases fit TRBD2. Germline values: CDR1 SGHTA, CDR2 FQGTGA. This CDR3 is 15 amino acids long. The junction had 4 bases not matched to a gene; V was cut back by 2 bases and J by 0 bases. Here the CDR3 DNA reads TGTGCCAGCAGCTTAGGCGGGAGCCTCTCCTACGAGCAGTACTTC. This gives the protein CASSLGGSLSYEQYF. Looking up the rest from reference TRBV7-3 and TRBJ2-7 gives the full variable domain: GAGVSQTPSNKVTEKGKYVELRCDPISGHTALYWYRQSLGQGPEFLIYFQGTGAADDSGLPNDRFFAVRPEGSVSTLKIQRTERGDSAVYLCASSLGGSLSYEQYFGPGTRLTVT.

This sequence joins TRBV5-5 and TRBJ2-5; 7 bases match TRBD1. V shed 3 bases and J 0 bases; nucleotides not matched to a gene: 2. The germline V gene has CDR1 SGHKS and CDR2 YYEKEE (reference sequence). CDR3 length: 14 amino acids. CDR3 DNA sequence: TGTGCCAGCAGCTCGAGGGGGCACCAAGAGACCCAGTACTTC. Amino acids: CASSSRGHQETQYF.

This chain links TRBV5-1 with TRBJ2-3, with 8 nucleotides matching TRBD1. The CDR3 loop spans 15 amino acids. The V and J ends lost 0 bases and 2 bases, in that order; junction bases with no gene match: 2. CDR1 is SGHRS, CDR2 YFSETQ, per germline. The CDR3 protein is CASSLGTGLTDTQYF. The CDR3 nucleotides read TGCGCCAGCAGCTTGGGGACAGGGCTCACAGATACGCAGTATTTT.

The rearrangement joins TRBV7-2 to TRBJ2-3; TRBD1 might be the D (6 bases). V was shortened by 5 bases and J by 2 bases, with 11 bases between the two germline ends. Germline assignment: CDR1 SGHTA and CDR2 FQGNSA. The CDR3 covers 14 residues. CDR3 region: CASSTRQATDTQYF. The CDR3 DNA follows: TGTGCCAGCAGCACCCGACAGGCCACAGATACGCAGTATTTT.

This clone was seen a handful of times. This rearrangement joins TRBV5-1 to TRBJ2-7; maybe TRBD1 (6 bases). The CDR3 length is 11 residues. The V gene's germline CDR1 is SGHRS and CDR2 YFSETQ. The V end lost 6 bases, the J end lost 4 bases, and 8 bases lay between the germline ends. CDR3 in amino acids: CASKQGYEQYF. The CDR3 DNA reads as TGCGCCAGCAAACAGGGATACGAGCAGTACTTC. The full variable domain, with the rest looked up from reference TRBV5-1 and TRBJ2-7, is KAGVTQTPRYLIKTRGQQVTLSCSPISGHRSVSWYQQTPGQGLQFLFEYFSETQRNKGNFPGRFSGRQFSNSRSEMNVSTLELGDSALYLCASKQGYEQYFGPGTRLTVT.

This chain joins TRBV30 and TRBJ2-5; 7 bases fit TRBD1. Losses at the gene ends were 4 bases for V and 4 bases for J; bases not matched to a gene: 3. Germline loops: CDR1 GTSNPN, CDR2 SVGIG (reference sequence). The CDR3 has 12 residues. The CDR3 region has the DNA TGTGCCTGGACAGGGGGTCTAGAGACCCAGTACTTC. Translated, it gives CAWTGGLETQYF.

The chain links TRBV5-4 to TRBJ1-6; D unresolved. Germline V lookup: CDR1 SGHNT, CDR2 YYREEE (reference sequence). V was pared by 4 bases and J by 13 bases, with 15 bases between. CDR3 length equals 13 residues. The CDR3 spells CASSPEGRSPLHF. DNA for the CDR3: TGTGCCAGCAGCCCGGAGGGAAGATCCCCCCTCCACTTT.

The rearrangement links TRBV18 to TRBJ1-1; a possible D gene is TRBD1 (5 bases). V was clipped by 3 bases and J by 2 bases, with 13 bases between them. The V gene's germline CDR1 is KGHSH and CDR2 LQKENI. The CDR3 has 15 residues. CDR3 loop: CASSPAGQSNTEAFF. In DNA, the CDR3 is TGTGCCAGCTCACCGGCAGGGCAGAGTAACACTGAAGCTTTCTTT.

This rearrangement joins TRBV28 to TRBJ1-1; 8 bases line up with TRBD1. The CDR3 is 15 amino acids. Per germline, CDR1 MDHEN and CDR2 SYDVKM. V was pared by 1 base and J by 3 bases, with 4 bases of the junction left unmatched. CDR3 amino acids: CASSLFSQGDTEAFF. The CDR3 DNA sequence: TGTGCCAGCAGTTTATTCTCACAGGGGGACACTGAAGCTTTCTTT. The variable domain in full, completed from reference TRBV28 and TRBJ1-1, reads DVKVTQSSRYLVKRTGEKVFLECVQDMDHENMFWYRQDPGLGLRLIYFSYDVKMKEKGDIPEGYSVSREKKERFSLILESASTNQTSMYLCASSLFSQGDTEAFFGQGTRLTVV.

CDR3 in DNA: TGTGCCAGCAGCTACGGACAGGGGTCCGACATTCAGTACTTC. As protein: CASSYGQGSDIQYF. The chain recombines TRBV7-3 with TRBJ2-4; the match to TRBD1 covers 9 bases. Unmatched junction bases numbered 6, after V lost 4 bases and J lost 8 bases. Looked up from germline, CDR1 is SGHTA and CDR2 is FQGTGA. The CDR3 runs to 14 residues. Drawing the rest from reference TRBV7-3 and TRBJ2-4, the complete variable domain is GAGVSQTPSNKVTEKGKYVELRCDPISGHTALYWYRQSLGQGPEFLIYFQGTGAADDSGLPNDRFFAVRPEGSVSTLKIQRTERGDSAVYLCASSYGQGSDIQYFGAGTRLSVL.

This clone was recorded once. The chain couples TRBV9 to TRBJ2-2, with 8 bases fitting TRBD2. The CDR3 has 17 amino acids. Germline assignment: CDR1 SGDLS and CDR2 YYNGEE. With V trimmed by 4 bases and J by 4 bases, 12 bases remained unmatched. CDR3 region: CASSPLAGGMVTGELFF. CDR3 coding DNA: TGTGCCAGCAGCCCCCTGGCGGGAGGAATGGTCACCGGGGAGCTGTTTTTT.

The chain combines TRBV6-6 with TRBJ1-3; 7 nucleotides match TRBD1. The CDR3 contains 15 residues. The J segment lost 4 bases and the V segment lost 7 bases, leaving 10 bases of the junction unmatched. Germline V gives CDR1 MNHNY, CDR2 SVGAGI (reference sequence). The CDR3 is CASTLHRGPGNTIYF. The DNA of the CDR3 is TGTGCCAGCACCTTACACAGGGGTCCCGGAAACACCATATATTTT.

With regard to this clone: This sample also contains other DNA sequences that code for the same CDR3. The chain has TRBV14 and TRBJ1-2, with D tentatively TRBD1 (6 bases). V was clipped by 3 bases and J by 5 bases, with 13 bases between them. This CDR3 contains 14 residues. CDR1 is SGHDN and CDR2 is FVKESK in the germline V gene. The CDR3 DNA reads as TGTGCCAGCAGCCAGGTACAGGGCCCGTATGGCTACACCTTC. Translated: CASSQVQGPYGYTF. The variable domain in full, with the rest retrieved from reference TRBV14 and TRBJ1-2, is EAGVTQFPSHSVIEKGQTVTLRCDPISGHDNLYWYRRVMGKEIKFLLHFVKESKQDESGMPNNRFLAERTGGTYSTLKVQPAELEDSGVYFCASSQVQGPYGYTFGSGTRLTVV.

V is TRBV9 and J is TRBJ1-1; maybe TRBD1 (6 bases). CDR3 length: 14 amino acids. Germline assignment: CDR1 SGDLS and CDR2 YYNGEE. V was cut by 4 bases and J by 11 bases, with 21 bases left in between. CDR3 sequence: CASSPRPGHLGAFF. The CDR3 nucleotides read TGTGCCAGCAGCCCGCGACCGGGACACCTGGGGGCTTTCTTT.

J is TRBJ1-4 and V is TRBV6-5; TRBD1 aligns across 7 bases. The CDR3 consists of 13 residues. The trim removed 6 bases at V and 9 bases at J, leaving 7 bases unmatched. The germline gives CDR1 MNHEY, CDR2 SVGAGI. CDR3 DNA: TGTGCCAGCAGCTCACAGGGGAGGAAAAAACTGTTTTTT. It specifies CASSSQGRKKLFF.

V usage is TRBV5-4 and J usage is TRBJ2-1, with 8 bases identical to TRBD1. There are 15 residues in the CDR3. Germline CDR1 is SGHNT and CDR2 is YYREEE (reference sequence). The V gene end was trimmed by 4 bases and the J gene end by 0 bases; junction bases not matched to a gene: 3. The CDR3 protein is CASSPTGASYNEQFF. DNA for the CDR3: TGTGCCAGCAGCCCGACAGGGGCCTCCTACAATGAGCAGTTCTTC.